The 5 T cell receptor beta chains reported below all come from one sample, sequenced in a study of T cells after yellow fever vaccination. TCRdb fed the 5' RACE reads into MiXCR, producing one record per CDR3 protein. The sample holds some 320,000 distinct CDR3 sequences, 4% to 5.5% seen once. The sequenced sample was PBMCs, obtained 15 days after the yellow fever booster vaccination. These receptor sequences come from a man younger than 35 who received the YFV17D yellow fever vaccine.

This clonotype was recorded at least ten times. The gene calls are TRBV29-1 and TRBJ2-5, with D perhaps being TRBD1 or TRBD2 (5 bases each). The CDR3 extends over 14 amino acids. The germline V and J ends were trimmed by 4 bases and 4 bases, with 16 bases remaining between them. CDR1 SQVTM and CDR2 ANQGSEA come from the germline V gene. The CDR3 coding sequence is TGCAGCGTTGTGCGTTCCGGGGCGGGAGAGACCCAGTACTTC. Protein sequence: CSVVRSGAGETQYF.

This clonotype has at least ten counts. V usage is TRBV20-1 and J usage is TRBJ2-5; D is possibly TRBD2 (6 bases). The V end lost 6 bases, the J end lost 4 bases, and 15 bases lay between the germline ends. In germline, CDR1 is DFQATT, CDR2 SNEGSKA (reference sequence). This CDR3 contains 13 residues. The CDR3 DNA is TGCAGTGCCTTTATCCGGGGAGGAGAGACCCAGTACTTC. As protein: CSAFIRGGETQYF.

Regarding this clonotype: Relative to the germline gene, one junction end is altered; a read error may explain this. The chain uses TRBV6-6 and TRBJ2-1; a weak D match, TRBD1 (7 bases). CDR1 and CDR2 from the germline V gene are MNHNY and SVGAGI (reference sequence). This CDR3 spans 16 amino acids. The CDR3 bases are TGTGCCAGCAGTGGATGGACCGGGGGACAGTTCAATGAGCGGTTCTTC. Residues: CASSGWTGGQFNERFF.

This clonotype was counted many times. The rearrangement joins TRBV4-2 to TRBJ2-1; 13 bases align to TRBD2. The CDR3 has 17 residues. From germline, CDR1 is LGHNA and CDR2 YNFKEQ. After removal of 1 base from V and 3 bases from J, the junction contained 3 bases not matched to a gene. The CDR3, as DNA: TGTGCCAGCAGCCAAGCCGGGACTAGCGGGAACTACAATGAGCAGTTCTTC. Its protein product is CASSQAGTSGNYNEQFF.

This clonotype appeared a few times. In DNA form, the CDR3 reads TGTGCCAGCAGCCCGATGACTAGCGGGGGGCAAGAGACCCAGTACTTC. It specifies CASSPMTSGGQETQYF. V is TRBV9 and J is TRBJ2-5; 13 bases map to TRBD2. The CDR3 consists of 16 residues. Germline V gives CDR1 SGDLS, CDR2 YYNGEE. Trimming at V came to 4 bases and at J to 2 bases, leaving 5 bases not matched to a gene. The whole variable domain, filled in from reference TRBV9 and TRBJ2-5, reads DSGVTQTPKHLITATGQRVTLRCSPRSGDLSVYWYQQSLDQGLQFLIQYYNGEERAKGNILERFSAQQFPDLHSELNLSSLELGDSALYFCASSPMTSGGQETQYFGPGTRLLVL.